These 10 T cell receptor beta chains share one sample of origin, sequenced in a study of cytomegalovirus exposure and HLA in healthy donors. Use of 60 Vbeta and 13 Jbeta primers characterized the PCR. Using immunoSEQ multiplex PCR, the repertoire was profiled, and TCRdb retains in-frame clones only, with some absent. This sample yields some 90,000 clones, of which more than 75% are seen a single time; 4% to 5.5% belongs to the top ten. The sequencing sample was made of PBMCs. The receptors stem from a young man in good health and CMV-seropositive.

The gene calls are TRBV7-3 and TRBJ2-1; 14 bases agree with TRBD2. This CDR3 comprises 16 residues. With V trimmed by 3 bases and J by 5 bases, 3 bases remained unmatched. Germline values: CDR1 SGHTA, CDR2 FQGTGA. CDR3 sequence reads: CASSFQGLAGDNEQFF. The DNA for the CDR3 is TGTGCCAGCAGCTTCCAGGGACTAGCGGGGGACAATGAGCAGTTCTTC.

CDR3 protein: CASSLRGRIDEQYF. The CDR3 DNA follows: TGTGCCAGCAGCTTACGTGGGAGAATCGACGAGCAGTACTTC. The chain has TRBV13 and TRBJ2-7; TRBD2 is a possible D gene (5 bases). The germline CDR1 and CDR2 sequences are PRHDT and FYEKMQ (reference sequence). The CDR3 contains 14 residues. Trimming shortened V by 2 bases and J by 5 bases, and 13 bases separated the two germline ends.

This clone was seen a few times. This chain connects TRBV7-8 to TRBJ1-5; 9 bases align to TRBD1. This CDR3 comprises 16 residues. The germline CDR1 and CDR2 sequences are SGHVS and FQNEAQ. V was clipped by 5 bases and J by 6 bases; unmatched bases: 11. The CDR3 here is CASSPFSDRGFQPQHF. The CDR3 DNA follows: TGTGCCAGCAGCCCCTTCTCGGACAGGGGTTTTCAGCCCCAGCATTTT. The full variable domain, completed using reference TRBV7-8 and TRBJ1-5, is GAGVSQSPRYKVAKRGQDVALRCDPISGHVSLFWYQQALGQGPEFLTYFQNEAQLDKSGLPSDRFFAERPEGSVSTLKIQRTQQEDSAVYLCASSPFSDRGFQPQHFGDGTRLSIL.

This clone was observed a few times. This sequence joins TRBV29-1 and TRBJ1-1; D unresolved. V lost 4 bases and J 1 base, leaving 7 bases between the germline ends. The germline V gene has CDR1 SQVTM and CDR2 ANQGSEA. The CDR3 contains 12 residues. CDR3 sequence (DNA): TGCAGCGTTGCGGCGGGGAACACTGAAGCTTTCTTT. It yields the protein CSVAAGNTEAFF.

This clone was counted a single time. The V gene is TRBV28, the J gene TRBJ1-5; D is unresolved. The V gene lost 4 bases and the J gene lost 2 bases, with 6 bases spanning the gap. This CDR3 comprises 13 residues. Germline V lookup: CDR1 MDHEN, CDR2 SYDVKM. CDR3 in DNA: TGTGCCAGCAGTTCCCCTGGCAATCAGCCCCAGCATTTT. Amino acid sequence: CASSSPGNQPQHF.

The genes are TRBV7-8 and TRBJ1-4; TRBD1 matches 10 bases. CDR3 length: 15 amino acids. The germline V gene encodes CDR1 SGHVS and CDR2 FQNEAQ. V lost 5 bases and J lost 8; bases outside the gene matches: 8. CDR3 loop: CASSPDRGQYEKLFF. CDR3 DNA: TGTGCCAGCAGCCCCGACAGGGGGCAATACGAAAAACTGTTTTTT.

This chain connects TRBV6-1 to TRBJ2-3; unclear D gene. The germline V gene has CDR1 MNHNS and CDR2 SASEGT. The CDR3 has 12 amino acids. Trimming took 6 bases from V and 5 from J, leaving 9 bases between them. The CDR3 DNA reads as TGTGCCAGCAGCCCCGGTGGAGATACGCAGTATTTT. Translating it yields CASSPGGDTQYF.

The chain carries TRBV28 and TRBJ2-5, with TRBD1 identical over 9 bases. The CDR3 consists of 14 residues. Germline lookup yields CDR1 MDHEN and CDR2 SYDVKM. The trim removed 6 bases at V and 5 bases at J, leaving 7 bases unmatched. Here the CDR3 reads CASRPSGTGETQYF. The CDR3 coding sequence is TGTGCCAGCAGGCCATCCGGGACAGGGGAGACCCAGTACTTC.

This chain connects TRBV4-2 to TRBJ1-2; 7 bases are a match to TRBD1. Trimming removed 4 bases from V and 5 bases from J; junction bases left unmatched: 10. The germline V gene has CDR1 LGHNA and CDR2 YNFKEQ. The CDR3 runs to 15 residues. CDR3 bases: TGTGCCAGCAGCCCTAGGGGACAGTCACTATATGGCTACACCTTC. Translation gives CASSPRGQSLYGYTF.

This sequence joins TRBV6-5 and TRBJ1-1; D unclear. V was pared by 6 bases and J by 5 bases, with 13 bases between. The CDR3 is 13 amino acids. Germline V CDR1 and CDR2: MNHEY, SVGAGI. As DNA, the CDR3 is TGTGCCAGCAGCCCCGATCCGGGGACTGAAGCTTTCTTT. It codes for CASSPDPGTEAFF.